This TCR beta chain was identified during a study of shared clonotypes between healthy human individuals. Trimming cost V 8 bases and J 6 bases; bases outside gene matches: 1. CDR1 MDHEN and CDR2 SYDVKM come from the germline V gene. This CDR3 is 12 amino acids long. With regard to this clone: As yet, its antigen is unknown. The same CDR3 can be traced to other DNA sequences in this sample.

The method was immunoSEQ multiplex PCR; TCRdb's version includes in-frame clones alone and lacks a portion of them. The table lists 2 million to 3 million clones, 93% of them singletons. Notes on the study in general: The expectation was that sequencing depth would affect clonotype sharing among donors.

Sequenced sample: naive CD4+ T cells from PBMCs. Noted subset: CD45RA+ positively selected. This receptor was obtained from a man between 18 and 29 years old in good health. Some clones in this sample may be carry-over from other donors' samples. V and J are TRBV28 and TRBJ2-7; 13 bases align to TRBD2. This CDR3 reads CASRLAGGEQYF. The CDR3 DNA reads TGTGCCAGCCGACTAGCGGGAGGCGAGCAGTACTTC. Full variable domain (outside the CDR3, taken from reference TRBV28 and TRBJ2-7): DVKVTQSSRYLVKRTGEKVFLECVQDMDHENMFWYRQDPGLGLRLIYFSYDVKMKEKGDIPEGYSVSREKKERFSLILESASTNQTSMYLCASRLAGGEQYFGPGTRLTVT.